This entry describes one TCR beta chain. The CDR3 is made up of 15 amino acids. V lost 0 bases and J lost 3; bases outside the gene matches: 1. CDR1 is SGDLS and CDR2 is YYNGEE in the germline V gene. This record comes from a study of cytomegalovirus exposure and HLA in healthy donors. Study-level background: There were tens of millions of unique TCRs (from HLA-typed donors) in an early data release.

The PCR had 60 Vbeta and 13 Jbeta primers. TCRdb's copy holds only in-frame clones and misses some; the assay was immunoSEQ multiplex PCR. The sample includes approximately 100,000 clones, 75% to 90% of them seen just once. The genes are TRBV9 and TRBJ2-1; 9 bases are a match to TRBD2. The source is a man aged 30 to 45 in good health and CMV-seronegative. Specimen: PBMCs. The CDR3 region is CASSVASGNYNEQFF. The CDR3 DNA sequence: TGTGCCAGCAGCGTAGCTAGCGGGAACTACAATGAGCAGTTCTTC.